This TCR beta chain was profiled in a study of cytomegalovirus exposure and HLA in healthy donors. Whole-study findings and limits: While the bulk of TCR sequences proved rare, some public TCRs turned up in many donors.

As concerns this clone: Its matching antigen is unknown.

Use of 60 Vbeta and 13 Jbeta primers characterized the PCR. Libraries were prepared by immunoSEQ multiplex PCR; TCRdb keeps only in-frame clonotypes and omits some of them. In all, the sample yields 150,000 to 200,000 clones. J gave up 3 bases and V 0 bases, and 6 bases lay outside the gene matches. The CDR3 length is 17 residues. Germline V gene lookup returns CDR1 MNHNS and CDR2 SASEGT. The receptor was isolated from a man younger than 40 in good health and CMV-seronegative. Material: PBMCs. This chain links TRBV6-1 with TRBJ2-1; 9 positions agree with TRBD2. The CDR3, as DNA: TGTGCCAGCAGTGAAGCGCGAATACTAGCGGGCTACAATGAGCAGTTCTTC. It translates to CASSEARILAGYNEQFF.